This T cell receptor beta chain was documented in a study of blood T cell repertoires in COVID-19. Across the study: COVID-19 samples from acute and convalescent phases originated in the United States, Italy and Spain. T cells, B-cell-depleted T cells, or PBMCs provided the cDNA or gDNA that served as material.

Only in-frame clones appear in the TCRdb table, and some are missing; sequencing was by immunoSEQ multiplex PCR. This table has about 83,000 clones, around 90% appearing once. This clone was picked up one time. This receptor was identified in a man aged 80 or over with active or convalescent COVID-19. Input material: peripheral blood.

The CDR3 sequence is CASSRGIVTDTQYF. CDR3 sequence (DNA): TGTGCCAGCAGTCGGGGTATCGTGACAGATACGCAGTATTTT. The chain carries TRBV28 and TRBJ2-3, with D perhaps TRBD2 (5 bases). The CDR3 covers 14 residues. The germline CDR1 and CDR2 sequences are MDHEN and SYDVKM. V lost 5 bases, J lost 3 bases, and 12 bases lay in between.